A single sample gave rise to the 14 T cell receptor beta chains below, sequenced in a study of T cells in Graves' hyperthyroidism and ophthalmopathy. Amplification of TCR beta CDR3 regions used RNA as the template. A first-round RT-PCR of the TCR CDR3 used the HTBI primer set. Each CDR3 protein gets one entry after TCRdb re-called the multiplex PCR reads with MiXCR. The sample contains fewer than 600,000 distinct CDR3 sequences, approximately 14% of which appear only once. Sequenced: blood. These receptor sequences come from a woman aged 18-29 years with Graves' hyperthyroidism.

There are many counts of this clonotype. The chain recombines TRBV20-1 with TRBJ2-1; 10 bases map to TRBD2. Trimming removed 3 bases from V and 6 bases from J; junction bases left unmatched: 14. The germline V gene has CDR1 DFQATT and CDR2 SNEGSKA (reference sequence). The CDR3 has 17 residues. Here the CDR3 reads CSASSPSGRGSGNEQFF. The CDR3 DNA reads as TGCAGTGCTAGTTCCCCTAGCGGGAGAGGGTCGGGCAATGAGCAGTTCTTC.

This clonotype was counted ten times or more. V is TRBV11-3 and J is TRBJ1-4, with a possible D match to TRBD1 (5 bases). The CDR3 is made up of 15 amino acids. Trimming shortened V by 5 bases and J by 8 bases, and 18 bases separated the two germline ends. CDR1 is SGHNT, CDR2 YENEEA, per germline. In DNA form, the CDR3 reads TGTGCCAGCAGCCTTTCACACGGGGCAGGGGAAAAACTGTTTTTT. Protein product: CASSLSHGAGEKLFF.

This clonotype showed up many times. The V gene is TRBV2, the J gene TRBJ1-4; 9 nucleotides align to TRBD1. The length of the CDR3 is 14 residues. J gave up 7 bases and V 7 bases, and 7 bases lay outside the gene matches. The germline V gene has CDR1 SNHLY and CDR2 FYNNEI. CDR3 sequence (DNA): TGTGCCAGCACCGGACAGGGGTCAAGTGAAAAACTGTTTTTT. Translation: CASTGQGSSEKLFF.

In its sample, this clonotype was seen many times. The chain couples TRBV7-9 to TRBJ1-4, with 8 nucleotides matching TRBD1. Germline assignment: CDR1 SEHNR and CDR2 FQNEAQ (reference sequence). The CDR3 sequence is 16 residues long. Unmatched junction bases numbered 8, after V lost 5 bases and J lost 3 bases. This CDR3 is CASSRPTGGSNEKLFF. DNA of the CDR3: TGTGCCAGCAGCCGACCAACAGGGGGATCTAATGAAAAACTGTTTTTT.

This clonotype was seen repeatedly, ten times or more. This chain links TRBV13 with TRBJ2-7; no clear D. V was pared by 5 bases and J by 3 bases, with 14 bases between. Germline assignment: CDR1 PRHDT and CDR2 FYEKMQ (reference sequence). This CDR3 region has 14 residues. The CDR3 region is CASSLSPILYEQYV. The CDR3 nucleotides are TGTGCCAGCAGCCTGAGCCCCATACTCTACGAGCAGTACGTC.

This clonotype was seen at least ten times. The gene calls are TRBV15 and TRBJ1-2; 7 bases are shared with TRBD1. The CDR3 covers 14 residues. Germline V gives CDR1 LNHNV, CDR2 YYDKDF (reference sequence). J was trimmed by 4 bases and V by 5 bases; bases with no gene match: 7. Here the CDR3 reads CATSAQQGFYGYTF. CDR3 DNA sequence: TGTGCCACCAGCGCTCAACAGGGGTTCTATGGCTACACCTTC.

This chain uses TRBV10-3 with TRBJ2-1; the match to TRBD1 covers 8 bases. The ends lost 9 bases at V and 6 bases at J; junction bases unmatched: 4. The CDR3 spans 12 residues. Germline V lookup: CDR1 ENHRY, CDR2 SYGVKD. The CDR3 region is CAIGQGGNEQFF. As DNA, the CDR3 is TGTGCCATTGGACAGGGCGGCAATGAGCAGTTCTTC.

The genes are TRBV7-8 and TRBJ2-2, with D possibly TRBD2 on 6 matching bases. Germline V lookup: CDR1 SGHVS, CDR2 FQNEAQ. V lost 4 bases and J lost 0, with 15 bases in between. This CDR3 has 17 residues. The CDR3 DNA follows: TGTGCCAGCAGCTACCGGCCGACTAGGCCGAACACCGGGGAGCTGTTTTTT. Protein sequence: CASSYRPTRPNTGELFF. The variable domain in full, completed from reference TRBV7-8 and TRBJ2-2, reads GAGVSQSPRYKVAKRGQDVALRCDPISGHVSLFWYQQALGQGPEFLTYFQNEAQLDKSGLPSDRFFAERPEGSVSTLKIQRTQQEDSAVYLCASSYRPTRPNTGELFFGEGSRLTVL.

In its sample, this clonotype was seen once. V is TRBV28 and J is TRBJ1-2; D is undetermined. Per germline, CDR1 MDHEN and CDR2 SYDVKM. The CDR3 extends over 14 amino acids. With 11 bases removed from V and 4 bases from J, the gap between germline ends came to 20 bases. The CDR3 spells CASQVMGTSYGYTF. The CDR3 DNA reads TGTGCCTCCCAGGTCATGGGAACAAGCTATGGCTACACCTTC.

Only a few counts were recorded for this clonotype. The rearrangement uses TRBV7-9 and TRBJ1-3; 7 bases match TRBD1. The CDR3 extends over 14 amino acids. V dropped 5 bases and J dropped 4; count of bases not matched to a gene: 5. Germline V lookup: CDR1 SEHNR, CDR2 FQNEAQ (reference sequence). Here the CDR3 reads CASSGQGGGNTIYF. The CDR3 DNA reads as TGTGCCAGCAGCGGCCAGGGGGGGGGAAACACCATATATTTT. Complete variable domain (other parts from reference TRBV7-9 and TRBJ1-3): DTGVSQNPRHKITKRGQNVTFRCDPISEHNRLYWYRQTLGQGPEFLTYFQNEAQLEKSRLLSDRFSAERPKGSFSTLEIQRTEQGDSAMYLCASSGQGGGNTIYFGEGSWLTVV.

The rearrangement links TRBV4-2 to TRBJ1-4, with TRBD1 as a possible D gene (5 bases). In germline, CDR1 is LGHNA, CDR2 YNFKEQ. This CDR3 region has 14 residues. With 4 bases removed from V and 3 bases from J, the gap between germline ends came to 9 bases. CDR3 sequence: CASSLRQSNEKLFF. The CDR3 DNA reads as TGTGCCAGCAGCCTACGACAGTCTAATGAAAAACTGTTTTTT.

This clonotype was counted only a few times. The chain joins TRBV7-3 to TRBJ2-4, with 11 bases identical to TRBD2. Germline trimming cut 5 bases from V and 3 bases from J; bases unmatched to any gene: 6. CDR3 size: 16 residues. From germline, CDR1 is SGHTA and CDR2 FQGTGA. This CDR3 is CASSPGTSGSKNIQYF. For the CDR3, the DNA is TGTGCCAGCAGCCCCGGGACTAGCGGAAGCAAAAACATTCAGTACTTC.

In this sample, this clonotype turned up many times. The CDR3 sequence is CASSPAGGYNSPLHF. Written as DNA, the CDR3 is TGTGCCAGCAGCCCGGCAGGGGGCTATAATTCACCCCTCCACTTT. V gene TRBV6-1 combines with J gene TRBJ1-6; 7 nucleotides align to TRBD1. The V gene end was trimmed by 6 bases and the J gene end by 3 bases; junction bases not matched to a gene: 5. The V gene's germline CDR1 is MNHNS and CDR2 SASEGT. The CDR3 consists of 15 residues.

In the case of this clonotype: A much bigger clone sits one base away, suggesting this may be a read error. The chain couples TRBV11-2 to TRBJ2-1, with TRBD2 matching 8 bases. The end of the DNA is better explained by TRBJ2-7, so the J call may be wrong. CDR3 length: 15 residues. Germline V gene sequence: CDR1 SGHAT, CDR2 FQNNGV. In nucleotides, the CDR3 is TGTGCCAGCAGCGGTGGGGTAGCGGGACACAATGAGCAGTACTTC. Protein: CASSGGVAGHNEQYF.